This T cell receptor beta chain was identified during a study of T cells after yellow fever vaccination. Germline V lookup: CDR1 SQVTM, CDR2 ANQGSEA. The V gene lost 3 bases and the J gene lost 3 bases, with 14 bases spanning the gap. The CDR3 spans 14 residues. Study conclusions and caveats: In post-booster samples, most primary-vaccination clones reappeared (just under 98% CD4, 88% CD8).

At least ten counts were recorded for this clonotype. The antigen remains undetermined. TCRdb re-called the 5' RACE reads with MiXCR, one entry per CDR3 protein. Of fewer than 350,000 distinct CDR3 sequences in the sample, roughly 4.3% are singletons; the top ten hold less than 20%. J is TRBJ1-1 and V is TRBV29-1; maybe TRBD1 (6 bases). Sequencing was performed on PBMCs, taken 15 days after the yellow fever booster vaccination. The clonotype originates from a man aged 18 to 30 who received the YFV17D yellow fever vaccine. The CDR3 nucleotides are TGCAGCGTTGACCAAGGACAGCAATACACTGAAGCTTTCTTT. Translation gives CSVDQGQQYTEAFF.